Listed below are T cell receptor beta chains from one sample, sequenced in a study of cytomegalovirus exposure and HLA in healthy donors. TCRdb's copy holds only in-frame clones and misses some; the assay was immunoSEQ multiplex PCR. The sample has about 200,000 clones; the top ten hold about 0.74%. Material for sequencing was PBMCs. The receptors shown here come from a boy aged 10-17 years in good health and CMV-seronegative. Each CDR3 is given with its conserved first and last residue.

J gene	V gene	CDR3 protein
TRBJ2-6	TRBV4-3	CASSQVNKISLSGANVLTF
TRBJ1-1	TRBV5-1	CASSLGDSTQNTEAFF
TRBJ1-1	TRBV6-5	CASSSRRGRVTEAFF
TRBJ1-1	TRBV15	CATSIKDRNTEAFF
TRBJ2-3	TRBV29-1	CSVEFPAGGAASTDTQYF
TRBJ1-5	TRBV7-6	CASSQRVNQPQHF
TRBJ1-4	TRBV5-4	CASSRWTGDNEKLFF
TRBJ1-2	TRBV7-9	CASSQNSNYGYTF
TRBJ2-3	TRBV7-2	CASSPSGQVRTDTQYF
TRBJ1-6	TRBV28	CASSFQGTGKRHYLHF
TRBJ1-2	TRBV19	CASSGGKSGYTF
TRBJ1-6	TRBV14	CASSQDRGQIGHSPLHF
TRBJ1-4	TRBV6-1	CASSEAPGTVGEKLFF
TRBJ2-1	TRBV2	CARGAGHNEQFF
TRBJ2-7	TRBV18	CASSREGLAGGEQYF
TRBJ1-2	TRBV6-5	CASSYSYLGDYGYTF
TRBJ2-7	TRBV28	CASSFRQGGYSSYEQYF
TRBJ2-6	TRBV27	CASSRQGAGANVLTF
TRBJ2-7	TRBV7-9	CASSADSSYEQYF
TRBJ2-7	TRBV5-8	CASSLALTQGYEQYF
TRBJ1-2	TRBV4-1	CASSQDEGTGYYGYTF
TRBJ1-1	TRBV27	CASSSRTLNTEAFF
TRBJ2-3	TRBV5-1	CASSPGVSDTQYF
TRBJ2-5	TRBV5-1	CASSLEASGGQTQYF
TRBJ1-5	TRBV6-6	CASSHYNSNQPQHF
TRBJ2-5	TRBV15	CATSRDRGGTKTQYF
TRBJ1-2	TRBV6-1	CASRSGTEYGYTF
TRBJ2-3	TRBV19	CASGQGGTDTQYF
TRBJ2-3	TRBV7-2	CASRESPADTQYF
TRBJ1-5	TRBV6-4	CASSVGGDQPQHF
TRBJ2-1	TRBV6-1	CASSANSLYNEQFF
TRBJ2-3	TRBV11-2	CASSSPLERGNTDTQYF
TRBJ1-4	TRBV29-1	CSVEDGGEKLFF
TRBJ1-1	TRBV5-1	CASSASTGGTEAFF
TRBJ2-2	TRBV4-3	CASSPGRRNTGGLFF
TRBJ1-2	TRBV18	CASSRLSTGTGEGYGYTF
TRBJ2-7	TRBV18	CASSPVAGSYEQYF
TRBJ2-7	TRBV7-2	CASSAQKGSSYEQYF
TRBJ2-1	TRBV7-7	CASLVSVSNEQFF
TRBJ2-5	TRBV7-9	CASSLSGKETQYF
TRBJ2-5	TRBV7-6	CASSQGTEETQYF
TRBJ2-3	TRBV10-3	CAISGLAGVTDTQYF
TRBJ2-7	TRBV4-3	CASSQDRAVAGIYEQYF
TRBJ2-7	TRBV11-2	CASSVGGTYEQYF
TRBJ2-7	TRBV29-1	CSVEVAVGEQYF
TRBJ2-5	TRBV5-1	CASSTGQEETQYF
TRBJ2-5	TRBV2	CASSRRVGETQYF
TRBJ1-2	TRBV7-9	CASSFSGTAGGGYTF
TRBJ2-2	TRBV7-6	CASSSGTRNTGELFF
TRBJ1-4	TRBV5-6	CASSRLLLNEKLFF
TRBJ2-5	TRBV4-1	CASSPLPKETQYF
TRBJ2-3	TRBV2	CASRTSGQRNTQYF
TRBJ2-4	TRBV7-2	CASSLVGGGTPPLIQYF
TRBJ1-4	TRBV29-1	CSVKPEKHEKLFF